The 21 T cell receptor beta chains listed next were all sequenced from one sample in a study of cytomegalovirus exposure and HLA in healthy donors. PCR employed 60 Vbeta and 13 Jbeta primers. Assay used: immunoSEQ multiplex PCR; TCRdb lists only in-frame clones, some missing. Recorded for this sample: about 110,000 clones. Sequencing was done on a sample of PBMCs. These TCRs come from a man aged 50 to 60 in good health and CMV-seronegative.

This chain uses TRBV29-1 with TRBJ1-1; 7 positions match TRBD1. Germline V gene data show CDR1 as SQVTM and CDR2 as ANQGSEA. V trimming: 4 bases; J trimming: 2 bases; junction bases outside the gene matches: 10. This CDR3 comprises 15 residues. CDR3 sequence reads: CSVVRRGQENTEAFF. The CDR3, as DNA: TGCAGCGTTGTGAGGAGGGGGCAGGAAAACACTGAAGCTTTCTTT.

This sequence joins TRBV5-1 and TRBJ2-7, with D tentatively TRBD2 (6 bases). The germline CDR1 and CDR2 sequences are SGHRS and YFSETQ. The CDR3 spans 14 residues. Trimming took 4 bases from V and 3 from J, leaving 14 bases between them. In nucleotides, the CDR3 is TGCGCCAGCAGCCCAAGCCGGGGGAACTACGAGCAGTACTTC. Protein product: CASSPSRGNYEQYF.

V is TRBV6-1 and J is TRBJ1-5, with D possibly TRBD1 on 6 matching bases. This CDR3 contains 15 residues. Germline V gene lookup returns CDR1 MNHNS and CDR2 SASEGT. V was trimmed by 8 bases and J by 0 bases, leaving 14 bases between them. CDR3: CASRQGRNSNQPQHF. The CDR3 DNA reads TGTGCCAGCCGGCAGGGGCGCAATAGCAATCAGCCCCAGCATTTT.

J is TRBJ1-2 and V is TRBV5-4; 10 bases align to TRBD1. This CDR3 region has 14 residues. Germline-derived CDR1 and CDR2 are SGHNT and YYREEE (reference sequence). Trimming at V came to 7 bases and at J to 4 bases, leaving 7 bases not matched to a gene. As DNA, the CDR3 is TGTGCCAGCTCACGGGACAGGGGAAGCTATGGCTACACCTTC. Translation: CASSRDRGSYGYTF.

The chain couples TRBV6-1 to TRBJ1-5; TRBD1 matches 7 bases. The CDR3 is 14 amino acids. CDR1 MNHNS and CDR2 SASEGT come from the germline V gene. Trimming at V came to 6 bases and at J to 0 bases, leaving 2 bases not matched to a gene. The CDR3 nucleotides are TGTGCCAGCAGGCAGGGGGATAGCAATCAGCCCCAGCATTTT. Its translation is CASRQGDSNQPQHF.

This chain joins TRBV9 and TRBJ2-5, with 8 bases lining up with TRBD1. From germline, CDR1 is SGDLS and CDR2 YYNGEE. V was pared by 4 bases and J by 2 bases, with 1 base of the junction left unmatched. The CDR3 covers 13 residues. The CDR3 loop reads CASSRQGQETQYF. The DNA for the CDR3 is TGTGCCAGCAGCAGACAGGGGCAAGAGACCCAGTACTTC.

The chain combines TRBV4-3 with TRBJ1-3, with D uncertain. Trimming pared 0 bases from V and 8 bases from J, leaving 11 bases between. Germline V gene sequence: CDR1 LGHNA, CDR2 YSLEER. The CDR3 is 14 residues long. The chain's CDR3 is CASSQDPGWDTIYF. The CDR3 DNA reads TGCGCCAGCAGCCAAGACCCGGGGTGGGACACCATATATTTT.

V and J are TRBV5-8 and TRBJ1-2, with D possibly matching TRBD1 (6 bases). This CDR3 spans 15 amino acids. Germline V gives CDR1 SGHTS, CDR2 YDEGEE. V lost 1 base and J 7 bases, leaving 17 bases between the germline ends. The CDR3 region is CASSLSRGAEVGYTF. In nucleotides, the CDR3 is TGTGCCAGCAGCTTGTCCCGGGGGGCGGAGGTTGGCTACACCTTC.

This sequence joins TRBV19 and TRBJ1-5; the D gene is possibly TRBD1 (5 bases). This CDR3 is built from 15 residues. V was pared by 1 base and J by 0 bases, with 7 bases between. The germline V gene has CDR1 LNHDA and CDR2 SQIVND (reference sequence). The CDR3 sequence is CASSIGQSSNQPQHF. The CDR3 DNA sequence: TGTGCCAGTAGTATAGGACAGAGTAGCAATCAGCCCCAGCATTTT.

The chain links TRBV9 to TRBJ2-1; TRBD2 matches at 9 bases. In germline, CDR1 is SGDLS, CDR2 YYNGEE. J gave up 4 bases and V 0 bases, and 5 bases lay outside the gene matches. The CDR3 is made up of 16 amino acids. The CDR3 DNA sequence: TGTGCCAGCAGCGTAGGCGGGGGGGGGTTTTACAATGAGCAGTTCTTC. It is translated as CASSVGGGGFYNEQFF.

The chain has TRBV19 and TRBJ1-2, with TRBD1 identical over 8 bases. Germline V gives CDR1 LNHDA, CDR2 SQIVND (reference sequence). J gave up 7 bases and V 5 bases, and 6 bases lay outside the gene matches. The CDR3 is 13 residues long. The chain's CDR3 is CASSLGQAGGYTF. The CDR3 DNA is TGTGCCAGTAGTTTGGGACAGGCAGGTGGCTACACCTTC.

The chain couples TRBV5-1 to TRBJ1-1, with TRBD1 matching over 8 bases. CDR3 length equals 14 residues. With V trimmed by 2 bases and J by 3 bases, 3 bases remained unmatched. The germline V gene has CDR1 SGHRS and CDR2 YFSETQ. CDR3 nucleotide sequence: TGCGCCAGCAGCTTTGGACAGGGCCACACTGAAGCTTTCTTT. This gives the protein CASSFGQGHTEAFF.

This sequence joins TRBV5-1 and TRBJ2-7; D might be TRBD1 (6 bases). This CDR3 comprises 13 residues. V lost 4 bases and J lost 7, with 15 bases in between. Germline values: CDR1 SGHRS, CDR2 YFSETQ. The CDR3 sequence is CASSPETGGEQYF. The CDR3 coding sequence is TGCGCCAGCAGCCCAGAGACAGGCGGAGAGCAGTACTTC.

The chain is built from TRBV29-1 and TRBJ1-2; D gene ambiguous. The CDR3 covers 12 residues. Germline loops: CDR1 SQVTM, CDR2 ANQGSEA. Between the trimmed V and J ends, which lost 6 bases and 1 base, there was a span of 9 bases. CDR3 amino acids: CSVERDNYGYTF. CDR3 nucleotide sequence: TGCAGCGTAGAGAGAGATAACTATGGCTACACCTTC.

The rearrangement joins TRBV29-1 to TRBJ2-7; D is perhaps TRBD1 (6 bases). Trimming left V 0 bases short and J 3 bases short, with 12 bases between. This CDR3 has 14 residues. Germline CDR1 SQVTM, CDR2 ANQGSEA. The CDR3 sequence: CSVEEGAGDYEQYF. The DNA for the CDR3 is TGCAGCGTTGAAGAGGGGGCCGGAGACTACGAGCAGTACTTC.

The gene calls are TRBV7-9 and TRBJ2-7; no firm D call. CDR1 is SEHNR and CDR2 is FQNEAQ in the germline V gene (reference sequence). V lost 0 bases, J lost 4 bases, and 7 bases lay in between. The CDR3 totals 13 residues. CDR3 loop: CASSLASLYEQYF. DNA of the CDR3: TGTGCCAGCAGCTTAGCGTCACTTTACGAGCAGTACTTC.

J is TRBJ1-1 and V is TRBV7-2, with D perhaps matching TRBD1 (5 bases). CDR1 is SGHTA, CDR2 FQGNSA, per germline. The CDR3 spans 13 residues. Trimming removed 1 base at V and 11 bases at J, with 14 bases between. For the CDR3, the DNA is TGTGCCAGCAGCTTAGAGGTCAGGGCTATGGCTTTCTTT. It translates to CASSLEVRAMAFF.

This chain links TRBV5-1 with TRBJ2-2; tentative D call: TRBD2 (6 bases). Germline V gene sequence: CDR1 SGHRS, CDR2 YFSETQ. The length of the CDR3 is 16 residues. The germline V and J ends were trimmed by 4 bases and 0 bases, with 13 bases remaining between them. The CDR3 coding sequence is TGCGCCAGCAGCATTCCGGGACTGACGAACACCGGGGAGCTGTTTTTT. Translating gives CASSIPGLTNTGELFF. Full variable domain (remainder filled in from reference TRBV5-1 and TRBJ2-2): KAGVTQTPRYLIKTRGQQVTLSCSPISGHRSVSWYQQTPGQGLQFLFEYFSETQRNKGNFPGRFSGRQFSNSRSEMNVSTLELGDSALYLCASSIPGLTNTGELFFGEGSRLTVL.

Remarks on this clone: Other DNA variants within this sample encode the same CDR3. The genes are TRBV29-1 and TRBJ2-5; D may be TRBD2 (6 bases). Germline-derived CDR1 and CDR2 are SQVTM and ANQGSEA. The CDR3 is 12 residues long. V shed 4 bases and J shed 2 bases, with 8 bases lying between them. The CDR3 spells CSVARGQETQYF. Here the CDR3 DNA reads TGCAGCGTTGCACGGGGGCAAGAGACCCAGTACTTC. Drawing the rest from reference TRBV29-1 and TRBJ2-5, the complete variable domain is SAVISQKPSRDICQRGTSLTIQCQVDSQVTMMFWYRQQPGQSLTLIATANQGSEATYESGFVIDKFPISRPNLTFSTLTVSNMSPEDSSIYLCSVARGQETQYFGPGTRLLVL.

The CDR3 sequence is CASSPVPDYGYTF. Here the CDR3 DNA reads TGTGCCAGCAGCCCAGTGCCAGATTATGGCTACACCTTC. The chain links TRBV16 to TRBJ1-2, with D uncertain. The CDR3 totals 13 residues. Trimming pared 4 bases from V and 5 bases from J, leaving 11 bases between. CDR1 and CDR2 from the germline V gene are KGHSY and FQNENV.

This chain joins TRBV5-5 and TRBJ1-5; D might be TRBD1 (5 bases). This CDR3 region has 16 residues. The germline V gene has CDR1 SGHKS and CDR2 YYEKEE (reference sequence). Trimming took 2 bases from V and 7 from J, leaving 19 bases between them. The chain's CDR3 is CASSLSFGGGRQPQHF. In nucleotides, the CDR3 is TGTGCCAGCAGCTTAAGCTTTGGGGGAGGTCGGCAGCCCCAGCATTTT.